This TCR beta chain came from a study of Ad26.COV2.S vaccination and SARS-CoV-2 variants. The germline V gene has CDR1 MNHEY and CDR2 SVGAGI. V lost 5 bases to trimming and J lost 1 base, with 9 bases between them. The CDR3 has 13 residues. TCRdb keeps only in-frame clones here, not all; method: immunoSEQ multiplex PCR. The sample holds over 400,000 clones, about 90% seen once. This sample's treatment: roughly 18 received Ad26.COV2.S at low or high dose, single or two shots; 5 received placebo; per-sample allocation not given. Collection of the samples took place on day 63 after the first injection of vaccine or placebo.

The receptor was derived from a person between 18 and 65 years old who received the Ad26.COV2.S COVID-19 vaccine or a placebo. Sequencing was performed on peripheral blood, taken in a trial of Ad26.COV2.S vaccine versus placebo. The chain has TRBV6-5 and TRBJ2-7; perhaps TRBD2 as D (5 bases). The CDR3 protein is CASSLWTSYEQYF. In nucleotides, the CDR3 is TGTGCCAGCAGTCTCTGGACTTCCTACGAGCAGTACTTC.